This paragraph covers one T cell receptor (beta chain) sequence. What it binds is unknown. Investigators isolated RNA and reverse transcribed it into cDNA to act as the sequencing template. TCRdb's table, derived via immunoSEQ multiplex PCR, lists solely in-frame clones and lacks some. The table lists about 42,000 clones, about three fifths of them singletons. This CDR3 is built from 13 residues. The germline V gene has CDR1 WSHSY and CDR2 SAAADI. The germline V and J ends were trimmed by 10 bases and 0 bases, with 11 bases remaining between them. This record comes from a study of CD8+ T cells in alopecia areata. The wider study: Twice a day, 5 to 10 mg of oral tofacitinib was administered to treated patients.

Study-wide results and caveats: Tofacitinib yielded significantly lower scalp clonality and fewer expanded CD8+ clones among the top 100. Scalp and blood retained many expanded lesional clones during tofacitinib.

Treatment defined: oral pan-JAK inhibitor, 5-10 mg twice daily. The gene calls are TRBV10-2 and TRBJ2-3; TRBD1 is a possible D gene (6 bases). The receptor's source is a human donor with alopecia areata. The sequencing used CD8+ T cells sorted from blood, collected at week 4, from a patient treated with tofacitinib. The CDR3: CATRDTSTDTQYF. The CDR3 DNA follows: TGCGCCACCCGGGACACCAGCACAGATACGCAGTATTTT.